These 19 T cell receptor beta chains came from one sample sequenced in a study of spatial heterogeneity in lung cancer. Time point indicated: blood at routine non-recurrence follow-up after resection. The study sequenced unsorted whole RNA from tumor, nontumor lung or frozen PBMC. TCRdb itself ran the 5' RACE reads through MiXCR, one entry per CDR3 protein. The table has about 120,000 distinct CDR3 sequences, 9% to 15% seen once; the top ten hold 15% to 20%. Sequenced here: PBMCs, sampled at follow-up. The receptors here all came from a male donor with early-stage non-small cell lung cancer.

The V gene is TRBV7-8, the J gene TRBJ1-5, with TRBD1 matching over 7 bases. V gave up 6 bases and J gave up 4 bases; unmatched junction bases: 9. CDR3 length equals 15 residues. Germline loops: CDR1 SGHVS, CDR2 FQNEAQ. CDR3 in amino acids: CASRLTGEGNQPQHF. CDR3 nucleotide sequence: TGTGCCAGCAGGTTAACAGGGGAAGGAAATCAGCCCCAGCATTTT.

This chain links TRBV11-2 with TRBJ2-3; D possibly matches TRBD1 or TRBD2 (7 bases each). CDR3 length equals 16 residues. Looked up from germline, CDR1 is SGHAT and CDR2 is FQNNGV. V lost 4 bases and J lost 8, with 22 bases in between. CDR3 DNA: TGTGCCAGCAGCTCCGGGGGAGGGGGCGAAATTGGTACGCAGTATTTT. Residues: CASSSGGGGEIGTQYF. Filled out from reference TRBV11-2 and TRBJ2-3, the complete variable domain reads EAGVAQSPRYKIIEKRQSVAFWCNPISGHATLYWYQQILGQGPKLLIQFQNNGVVDDSQLPKDRFSAERLKGVDSTLKIQPAKLEDSAVYLCASSSGGGGEIGTQYFGPGTRLTVL.

This clonotype occurred many times. The chain combines TRBV28 with TRBJ2-7; TRBD1 matches at 8 bases. CDR1 and CDR2 (germline): MDHEN, SYDVKM. The length of the CDR3 is 16 residues. Trimming cost V 4 bases and J 4 bases; bases outside gene matches: 12. The CDR3, as DNA: TGTGCCAGCAGTTCACCCGGGCAGGGGGCCGGATACGAGCAGTACTTC. It yields the protein CASSSPGQGAGYEQYF.

The chain links TRBV7-9 to TRBJ2-7; D is unresolved. Germline V gene sequence: CDR1 SEHNR, CDR2 FQNEAQ (reference sequence). CDR3 length: 15 residues. V was trimmed by 1 base and J by 5 bases, leaving 15 bases between them. This CDR3 is CASSLGPGRHHEQYF. The CDR3 nucleotides are TGTGCCAGCAGCTTAGGTCCCGGCAGGCACCACGAGCAGTACTTC. Full variable domain (rest looked up from reference TRBV7-9 and TRBJ2-7): DTGVSQNPRHKITKRGQNVTFRCDPISEHNRLYWYRQTLGQGPEFLTYFQNEAQLEKSRLLSDRFSAERPKGSFSTLEIQRTEQGDSAMYLCASSLGPGRHHEQYFGPGTRLTVT.

CDR3 in DNA: TGTGCCAGCAGCCACGGGGGGCTGGAGACCCAGTACTTC. Amino acid sequence: CASSHGGLETQYF. V is TRBV11-2 and J is TRBJ2-5, with a tentative D call TRBD2 (7 bases). Germline CDR1 is SGHAT and CDR2 is FQNNGV. CDR3 length: 13 amino acids. Trimming cost V 5 bases and J 5 bases, with 12 bases left between them.

Ten or more counts support this clonotype. The J gene is TRBJ1-2, the V gene TRBV29-1; TRBD1 might be the D (6 bases). Trimming removed 6 bases from V and 5 bases from J, with 25 bases in between. This CDR3 region has 16 residues. Germline V gives CDR1 SQVTM, CDR2 ANQGSEA. The CDR3 DNA follows: TGCAGCGTCAATCCGATTACCCGGGGGGGCGCGTATGGCTACACCTTC. Its translation is CSVNPITRGGAYGYTF. The full variable domain, its missing parts supplied by reference TRBV29-1 and TRBJ1-2, is SAVISQKPSRDICQRGTSLTIQCQVDSQVTMMFWYRQQPGQSLTLIATANQGSEATYESGFVIDKFPISRPNLTFSTLTVSNMSPEDSSIYLCSVNPITRGGAYGYTFGSGTRLTVV.

This clonotype was picked up many times. The V call is TRBV4-3, the J call TRBJ2-7, with D possibly called TRBD1 or TRBD2 (5 bases each). The germline V and J ends were trimmed by 1 base and 3 bases, with 13 bases remaining between them. Germline-derived CDR1 and CDR2 are LGHNA and YSLEER. The CDR3 is 15 amino acids. CDR3 nucleotides: TGCGCCAGCAGCCAAGTTCGAGGGGCCGTCTACGAGCAGTACTTC. The encoded protein is CASSQVRGAVYEQYF.

The sample holds a few counts of this clonotype. The chain recombines TRBV19 with TRBJ2-1; 8 nucleotides match TRBD1. Germline V gives CDR1 LNHDA, CDR2 SQIVND (reference sequence). Trimming at V came to 10 bases and at J to 0 bases, leaving 5 bases not matched to a gene. The CDR3 spans 14 residues. The CDR3 DNA reads TGTGCCACCCAGGGGGCGAGCTCCTACAATGAGCAGTTCTTC. It is translated as CATQGASSYNEQFF.

This chain uses TRBV19 with TRBJ2-7; 8 nucleotides match TRBD1. J was trimmed by 4 bases and V by 3 bases; bases with no gene match: 5. CDR1 LNHDA and CDR2 SQIVND come from the germline V gene (reference sequence). The CDR3 spans 14 residues. CDR3 sequence: CASSIDRGRYEQYF. DNA for the CDR3: TGTGCCAGTAGTATCGACAGGGGTAGGTACGAGCAGTACTTC.

This clonotype was recorded a few times. CDR3 nucleotide sequence: TGCGCCAGCAGCCAAGTCTTCCGAACGTCGACGGGCACAGATACGCAGTATTTT. This translates into CASSQVFRTSTGTDTQYF. The chain links TRBV4-1 to TRBJ2-3; D is undetermined. Trimming left V 1 base short and J 1 base short, with 18 bases between. CDR3 length: 18 amino acids. Germline lookup yields CDR1 MGHRA and CDR2 YSYEKL.

This clonotype was observed a few times. The CDR3 DNA is TGTGCCAGCAGCCAAGATGGTGAAGTGAACTACCTAAACATTCAGTACTTC. Translating gives CASSQDGEVNYLNIQYF. V usage is TRBV4-2 and J usage is TRBJ2-4; D unclear. Per the germline V gene, CDR1 is LGHNA and CDR2 is YNFKEQ. The V and J ends lost 0 bases and 6 bases respectively, with 18 bases between them. CDR3 length: 17 residues.

This clonotype was detected many times. The chain recombines TRBV6-2 or TRBV6-3 with TRBJ2-5; 10 nucleotides line up with TRBD1. Germline trimming cut 6 bases from V and 3 bases from J; bases unmatched to any gene: 16. CDR1 MNHEY and CDR2 SVGEGT come from the germline V gene. This CDR3 is 18 amino acids long. The CDR3 spells CASSFRDRGGGLKETQYF. The CDR3 nucleotides read TGTGCCAGCAGCTTCCGGGACAGGGGTGGAGGGTTGAAAGAGACCCAGTACTTC.

Ten or more counts support this clonotype. The chain recombines TRBV5-1 with TRBJ1-1, with D unclear. Germline CDR1 SGHRS, CDR2 YFSETQ. The CDR3 contains 13 residues. V was clipped by 5 bases and J by 1 base, with 9 bases between them. The CDR3 sequence: CASRYDKNTEAFF. In nucleotides, the CDR3 is TGCGCCAGCAGGTATGACAAGAACACTGAAGCTTTCTTT.

The chain employs TRBV10-3 and TRBJ2-3; TRBD1 might be the D (5 bases). The CDR3 loop spans 13 amino acids. Germline V lookup: CDR1 ENHRY, CDR2 SYGVKD. V lost 3 bases, J lost 8 bases, and 12 bases lay in between. The chain's CDR3 is CAISDYDRGTQYF. The CDR3 bases are TGTGCCATCAGTGACTACGACAGAGGTACGCAGTATTTT.

This clonotype has ten or more counts. This rearrangement joins TRBV7-2 to TRBJ2-1; D is uncertain. The CDR3 has 15 amino acids. The germline V gene encodes CDR1 SGHTA and CDR2 FQGNSA. The V end was cut by 6 bases, the J end by 6 bases, with 18 bases between. CDR3 protein: CASRVNLGLTNEQFF. DNA of the CDR3: TGTGCCAGCAGGGTTAACTTAGGTCTAACCAATGAGCAGTTCTTC.

Many counts were recorded for this clonotype. The rearrangement joins TRBV20-1 to TRBJ1-5; TRBD1 might be the D (5 bases). The V gene's germline CDR1 is DFQATT and CDR2 SNEGSKA (reference sequence). This CDR3 contains 12 residues. V gave up 1 base and J gave up 7 bases, with 8 bases separating them. The CDR3 here is CSARVGDQPQHF. The CDR3 DNA reads as TGCAGTGCTAGAGTAGGGGACCAGCCCCAGCATTTT.

This chain connects TRBV4-1 to TRBJ1-5, with D perhaps matching TRBD1 (5 bases). The CDR3 consists of 17 residues. Germline CDR1 is MGHRA and CDR2 is YSYEKL. Trimming removed 1 base at V and 1 base at J, with 14 bases between. The CDR3 region has the DNA TGCGCCAGCAGCCAAGGGCTGCAGGGACGGAGCAATCAGCCCCAGCATTTT. It encodes CASSQGLQGRSNQPQHF.

This clonotype was counted ten times or more. The chain joins TRBV11-1 to TRBJ2-7, with a possible D match to TRBD2 (5 bases). Germline V gene sequence: CDR1 SGHAT, CDR2 FQDESV (reference sequence). This CDR3 has 13 amino acids. With 5 bases removed from V and 4 bases from J, the gap between germline ends came to 12 bases. The CDR3 protein is CASSQGREYEQYF. The CDR3 DNA is TGTGCCAGCAGCCAAGGAAGGGAGTACGAGCAGTACTTC.

This rearrangement joins TRBV28 to TRBJ2-7; 9 bases fit TRBD2. The CDR3 is 15 amino acids. Unmatched junction bases numbered 8, after V lost 4 bases and J lost 4 bases. Germline CDR1 is MDHEN and CDR2 is SYDVKM. The CDR3 nucleotides read TGTGCCAGCAGTTACCCGGGACTAGCCCCATACGAGCAGTACTTC. Its translation is CASSYPGLAPYEQYF.